This T cell receptor beta chain was observed in a study of T cells in Graves' hyperthyroidism and ophthalmopathy. This clonotype was counted many times. RNA transcripts served as the template for amplifying TCR beta CDR3 regions. RT-PCR in the first round (using the HTBI primer set) targeted the TCR CDR3. TCRdb independently ran MiXCR on the multiplex PCR reads; one entry per CDR3 protein. This table holds under 600,000 distinct CDR3 sequences, approximately 15% found once. This CDR3 spans 16 amino acids. V shed 4 bases and J shed 3 bases, with 18 bases lying between them. J is TRBJ1-1 and V is TRBV12-3 or TRBV12-4; D remains ambiguous. Sequenced material: blood. The sequence came from a woman between 40 and 55 years old with Graves' ophthalmopathy. In nucleotides, the CDR3 is TGTGCCAGCAGTTCTAAACGCGGAAGGACCTACACTGAAGCTTTCTTT. Amino acids: CASSSKRGRTYTEAFF.